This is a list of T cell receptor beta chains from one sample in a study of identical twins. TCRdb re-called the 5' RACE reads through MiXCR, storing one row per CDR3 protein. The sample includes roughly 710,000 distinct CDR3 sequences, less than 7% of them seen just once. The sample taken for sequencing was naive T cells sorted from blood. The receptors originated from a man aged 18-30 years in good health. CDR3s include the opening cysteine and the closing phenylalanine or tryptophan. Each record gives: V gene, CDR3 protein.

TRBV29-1,CSVERTLHGYTF
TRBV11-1,CASSLPLGLAHSGGEQFF
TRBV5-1,CASSWGHTSGNTIYF
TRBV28,CASSSRQHKMNTEAFF
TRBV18,CASSPELTGERISNEQFF
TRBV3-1,CASSQERPNEQFF
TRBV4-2,CASSQASSGNTIYF
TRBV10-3,CAIRGGQETQYF
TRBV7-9,CASSADNTGELFF
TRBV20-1,CSAKPRRYQGEKLFF
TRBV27,CASGNYYEQYF
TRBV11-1,CASSSSTSTDTQYF
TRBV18,CASSLRPTGASSGPEQYF
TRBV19,CASNKGILGYTF
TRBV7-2,CASSLDGGVYEQYF
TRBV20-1,CSAPFSGTETQYF
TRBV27,CASSFGLYQPQHF
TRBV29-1,CSVRPGQGEQYF
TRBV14,CASSRWDNEQFF
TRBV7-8,CASSGHGTLSNGYTF
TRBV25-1,CASGYDSYGYTF
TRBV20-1,CSATSGFINQPQHF